The sequence of this TCR beta chain was determined in a study of T cell changes during pregnancy in multiple sclerosis. This clone showed up just once. The data were produced by immunoSEQ multiplex PCR, yet TCRdb's version contains in-frame clones alone and is incomplete. The sample contains 65,000 to 85,000 clones, approximately 90% of which appear only once. Germline CDR1 reads SGHRS; CDR2 reads YFSETQ. V dropped 0 bases and J dropped 2; count of bases not matched to a gene: 4. The CDR3 is 15 residues long. V and J are TRBV5-1 and TRBJ1-1; 7 nucleotides line up with TRBD1. Material: peripheral blood, obtained in the third trimester of pregnancy. This receptor was obtained from a female donor with multiple sclerosis, enrolled in a pregnancy study. This CDR3 is CASSLARDSNTEAFF. The CDR3 DNA reads as TGCGCCAGCAGCTTGGCACGGGACAGCAACACTGAAGCTTTCTTT.